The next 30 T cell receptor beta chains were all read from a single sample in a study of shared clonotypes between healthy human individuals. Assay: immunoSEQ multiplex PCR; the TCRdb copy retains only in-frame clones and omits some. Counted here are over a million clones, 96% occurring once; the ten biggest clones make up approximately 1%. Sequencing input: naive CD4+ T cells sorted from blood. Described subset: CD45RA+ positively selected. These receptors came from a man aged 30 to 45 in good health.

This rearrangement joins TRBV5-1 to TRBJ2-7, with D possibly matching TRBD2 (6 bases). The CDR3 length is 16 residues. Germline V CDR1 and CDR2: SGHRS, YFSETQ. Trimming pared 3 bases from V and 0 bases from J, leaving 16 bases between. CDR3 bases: TGCGCCAGCAGCTCCGCCTTAGCGGTGAGCTCCTACGAGCAGTACTTC. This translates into CASSSALAVSSYEQYF.

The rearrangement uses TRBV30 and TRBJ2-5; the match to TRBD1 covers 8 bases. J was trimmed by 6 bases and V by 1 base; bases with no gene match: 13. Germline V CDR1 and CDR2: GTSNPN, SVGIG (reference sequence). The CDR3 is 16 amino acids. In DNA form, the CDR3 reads TGTGCCTGGAGTGATGTCGCACCGGACAGGGTTCAGACCCAGTACTTC. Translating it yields CAWSDVAPDRVQTQYF.

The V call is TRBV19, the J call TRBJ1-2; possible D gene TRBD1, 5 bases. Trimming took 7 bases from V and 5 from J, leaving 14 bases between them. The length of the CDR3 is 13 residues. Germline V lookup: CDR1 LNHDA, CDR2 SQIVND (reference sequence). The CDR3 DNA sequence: TGTGCCAGTACCTCTTTGCAGGGTTATGGCTACACCTTC. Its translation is CASTSLQGYGYTF.

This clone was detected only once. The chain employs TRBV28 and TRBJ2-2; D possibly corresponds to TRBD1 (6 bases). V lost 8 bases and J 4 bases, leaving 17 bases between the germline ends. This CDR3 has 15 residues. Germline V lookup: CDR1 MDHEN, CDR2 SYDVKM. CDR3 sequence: CASRPTGTITGELFF. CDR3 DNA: TGTGCCAGCCGACCCACCGGGACAATCACCGGGGAGCTGTTTTTT.

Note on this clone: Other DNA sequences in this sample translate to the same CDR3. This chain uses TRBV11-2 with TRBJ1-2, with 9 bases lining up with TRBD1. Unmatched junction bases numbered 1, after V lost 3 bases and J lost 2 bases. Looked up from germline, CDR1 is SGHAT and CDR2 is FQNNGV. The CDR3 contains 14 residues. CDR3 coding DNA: TGTGCCAGCAGCTTGACAGGGGGAAACTATGGCTACACCTTC. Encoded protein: CASSLTGGNYGYTF.

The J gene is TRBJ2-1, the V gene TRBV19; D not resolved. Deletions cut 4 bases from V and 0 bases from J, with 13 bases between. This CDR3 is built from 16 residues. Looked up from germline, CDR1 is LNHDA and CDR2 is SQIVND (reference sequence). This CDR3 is CASSTGTPSSYNEQFF. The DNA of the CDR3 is TGTGCCAGTAGTACCGGTACACCCTCCTCCTACAATGAGCAGTTCTTC.

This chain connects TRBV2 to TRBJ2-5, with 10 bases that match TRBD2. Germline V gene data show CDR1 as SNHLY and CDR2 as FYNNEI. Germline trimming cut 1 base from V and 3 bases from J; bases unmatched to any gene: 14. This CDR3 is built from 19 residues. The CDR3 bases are TGTGCCAGCAGTGAAGGCACAAGGCTAGCGGGAGCCCGCGAAGAGACCCAGTACTTC. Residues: CASSEGTRLAGAREETQYF.

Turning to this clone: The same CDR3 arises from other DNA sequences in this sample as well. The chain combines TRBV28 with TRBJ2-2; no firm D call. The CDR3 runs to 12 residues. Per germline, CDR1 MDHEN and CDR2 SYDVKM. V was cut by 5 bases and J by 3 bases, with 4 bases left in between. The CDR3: CASSPYTGELFF. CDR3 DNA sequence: TGTGCCAGCAGTCCATACACCGGGGAGCTGTTTTTT.

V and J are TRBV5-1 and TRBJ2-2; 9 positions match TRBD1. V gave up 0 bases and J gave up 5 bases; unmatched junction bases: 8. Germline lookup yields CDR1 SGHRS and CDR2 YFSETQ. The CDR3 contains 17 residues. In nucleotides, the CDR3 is TGCGCCAGCAGCTTGGGTTTCGGGACAGGGCGGACCGGGGAGCTGTTTTTT. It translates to CASSLGFGTGRTGELFF.

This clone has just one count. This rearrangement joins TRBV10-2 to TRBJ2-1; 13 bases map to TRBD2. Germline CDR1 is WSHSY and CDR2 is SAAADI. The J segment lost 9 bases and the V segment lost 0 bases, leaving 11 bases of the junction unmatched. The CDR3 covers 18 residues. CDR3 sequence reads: CASSESSSGLAGFGEQFF. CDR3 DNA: TGCGCCAGCAGTGAGTCATCGTCGGGACTAGCGGGGTTCGGTGAGCAGTTCTTC.

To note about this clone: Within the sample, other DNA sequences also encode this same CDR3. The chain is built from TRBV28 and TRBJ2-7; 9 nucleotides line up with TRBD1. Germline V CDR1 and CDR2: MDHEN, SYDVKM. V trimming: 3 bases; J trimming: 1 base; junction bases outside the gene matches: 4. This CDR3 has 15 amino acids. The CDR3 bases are TGTGCCAGCAGTTTTGTTGGGACAGGGTCCTACGAGCAGTACTTC. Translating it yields CASSFVGTGSYEQYF.

In nucleotides, the CDR3 is TGTGCCAGCAGCAGAGAGACAGATAACTATGGCTACACCTTC. This codes for CASSRETDNYGYTF. The gene calls are TRBV7-9 and TRBJ1-2; a possible D gene is TRBD1 (5 bases). Trimming removed 5 bases at V and 1 base at J, with 11 bases between. Germline V CDR1 and CDR2: SEHNR, FQNEAQ (reference sequence). The CDR3 consists of 14 residues.

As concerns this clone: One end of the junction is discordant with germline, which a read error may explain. The CDR3 DNA reads TGTGCCAGCAGCTTAGGGGAACGGGCCCAGATCTTC. Protein sequence: CASSLGERAQIF. This chain uses TRBV7-9 with TRBJ2-1; D is ambiguous. There are 12 residues in the CDR3. Germline CDR1 is SEHNR and CDR2 is FQNEAQ (reference sequence).

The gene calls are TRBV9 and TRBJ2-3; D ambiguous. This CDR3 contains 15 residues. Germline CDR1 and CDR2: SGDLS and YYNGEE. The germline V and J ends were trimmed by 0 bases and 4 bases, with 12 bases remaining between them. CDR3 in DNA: TGTGCCAGCAGCGTAGACATCGCGGCGTCAGATACGCAGTATTTT. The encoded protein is CASSVDIAASDTQYF.

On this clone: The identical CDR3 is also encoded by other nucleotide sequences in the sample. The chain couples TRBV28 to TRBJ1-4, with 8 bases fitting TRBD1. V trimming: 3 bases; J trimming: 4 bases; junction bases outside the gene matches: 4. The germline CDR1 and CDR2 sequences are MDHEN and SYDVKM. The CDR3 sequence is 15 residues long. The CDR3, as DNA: TGTGCCAGCAGTTTTTTGGACAGGGATAATGAAAAACTGTTTTTT. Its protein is CASSFLDRDNEKLFF.

The CDR3 loop is CASSPTAQQLYEQYF. CDR3 DNA: TGTGCCAGCAGCCCCACGGCACAGCAACTCTACGAGCAGTACTTC. The chain couples TRBV7-9 to TRBJ2-7, with no clear D. This CDR3 is 15 amino acids long. In germline, CDR1 is SEHNR, CDR2 FQNEAQ (reference sequence). V was shortened by 5 bases and J by 3 bases, with 17 bases between the two germline ends.

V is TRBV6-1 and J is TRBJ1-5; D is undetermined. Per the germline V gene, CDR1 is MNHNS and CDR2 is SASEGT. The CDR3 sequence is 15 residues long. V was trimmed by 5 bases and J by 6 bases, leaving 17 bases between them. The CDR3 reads CASSPLTTGSQPQHF. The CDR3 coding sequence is TGTGCCAGCAGTCCCCTAACGACGGGGAGTCAGCCCCAGCATTTT.

CDR3 sequence: CASSPAGSNYGYTF. DNA of the CDR3: TGTGCCAGCAGCCCCGCCGGGTCTAACTATGGCTACACCTTC. This rearrangement joins TRBV7-2 to TRBJ1-2, with D uncertain. CDR1 and CDR2 (germline): SGHTA, FQGNSA. V dropped 5 bases and J dropped 0 bases, with 10 bases sitting between them. The CDR3 has 14 residues.

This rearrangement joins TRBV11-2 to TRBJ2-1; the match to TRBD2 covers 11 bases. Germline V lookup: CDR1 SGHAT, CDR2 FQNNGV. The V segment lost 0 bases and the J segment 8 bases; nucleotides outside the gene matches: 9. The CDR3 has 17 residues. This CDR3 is CASSLDLAGGPVDEQFF. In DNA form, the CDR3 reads TGTGCCAGCAGCTTAGACTTAGCGGGAGGGCCGGTCGATGAGCAGTTCTTC.

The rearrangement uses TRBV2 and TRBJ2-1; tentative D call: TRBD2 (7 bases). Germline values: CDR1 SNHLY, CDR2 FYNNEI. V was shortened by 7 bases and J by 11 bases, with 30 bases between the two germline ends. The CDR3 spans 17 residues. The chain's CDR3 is CASNLPGHTFAGDKQFF. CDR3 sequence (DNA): TGTGCCAGCAACCTCCCGGGACACACCTTTGCGGGGGACAAGCAGTTCTTC.

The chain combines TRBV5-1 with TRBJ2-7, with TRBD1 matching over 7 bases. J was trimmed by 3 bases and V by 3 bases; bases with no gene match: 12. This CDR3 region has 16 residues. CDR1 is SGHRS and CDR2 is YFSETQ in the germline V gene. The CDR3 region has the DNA TGCGCCAGCAGCTCGGCCGACAGGGTCCATGGCTACGAGCAGTACTTC. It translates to CASSSADRVHGYEQYF.

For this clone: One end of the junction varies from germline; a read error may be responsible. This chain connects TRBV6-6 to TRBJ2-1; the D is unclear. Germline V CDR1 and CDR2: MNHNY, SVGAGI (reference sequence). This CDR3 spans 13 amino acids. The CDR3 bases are TGTGTCAGCACTGCGGATTCCTACAATGAGCAGTTCTTC. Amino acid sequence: CVSTADSYNEQFF.

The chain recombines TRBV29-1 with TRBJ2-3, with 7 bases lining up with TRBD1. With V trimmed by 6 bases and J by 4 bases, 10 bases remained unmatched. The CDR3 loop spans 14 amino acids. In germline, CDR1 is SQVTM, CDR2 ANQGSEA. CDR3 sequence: CSVLRDSSADTQYF. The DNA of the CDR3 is TGCAGCGTCCTCCGGGACAGTAGCGCAGATACGCAGTATTTT.

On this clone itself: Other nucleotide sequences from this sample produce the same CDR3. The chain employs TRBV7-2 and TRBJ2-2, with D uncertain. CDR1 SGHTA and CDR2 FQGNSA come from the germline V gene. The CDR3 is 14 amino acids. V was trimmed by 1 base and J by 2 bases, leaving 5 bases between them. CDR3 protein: CASSLGGNTGELFF. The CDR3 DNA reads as TGTGCCAGCAGCTTAGGGGGAAACACCGGGGAGCTGTTTTTT.

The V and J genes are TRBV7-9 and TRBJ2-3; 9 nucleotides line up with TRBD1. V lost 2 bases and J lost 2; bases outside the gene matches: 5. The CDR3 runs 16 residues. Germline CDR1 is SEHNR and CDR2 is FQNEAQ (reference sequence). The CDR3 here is CASSLSRDRATDTQYF. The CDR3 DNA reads TGTGCCAGCAGCTTATCCCGGGACAGGGCCACAGATACGCAGTATTTT.

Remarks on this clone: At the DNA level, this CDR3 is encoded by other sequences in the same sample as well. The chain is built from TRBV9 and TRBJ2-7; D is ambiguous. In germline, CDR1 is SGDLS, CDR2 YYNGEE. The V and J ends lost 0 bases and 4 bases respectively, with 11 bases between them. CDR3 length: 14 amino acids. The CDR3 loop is CASSVGQKGYEQYF. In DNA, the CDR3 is TGTGCCAGCAGCGTAGGGCAGAAGGGTTACGAGCAGTACTTC.

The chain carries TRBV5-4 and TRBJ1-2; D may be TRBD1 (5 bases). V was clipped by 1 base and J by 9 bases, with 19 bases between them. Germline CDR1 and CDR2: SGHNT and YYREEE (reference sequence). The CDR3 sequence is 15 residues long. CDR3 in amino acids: CASSLSGGIEYSYTF. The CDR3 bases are TGTGCCAGCAGCTTGTCGGGGGGGATAGAATATAGCTACACCTTC. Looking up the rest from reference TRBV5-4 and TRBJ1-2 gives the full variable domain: ETGVTQSPTHLIKTRGQQVTLRCSSQSGHNTVSWYQQALGQGPQFIFQYYREEENGRGNFPPRFSGLQFPNYSSELNVNALELDDSALYLCASSLSGGIEYSYTFGSGTRLTVV.

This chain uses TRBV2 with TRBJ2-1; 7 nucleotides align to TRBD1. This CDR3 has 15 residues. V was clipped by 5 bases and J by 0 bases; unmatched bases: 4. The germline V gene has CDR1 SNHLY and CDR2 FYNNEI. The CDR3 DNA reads TGTGCCAGCAGTACGGACAGGAGCTCCTACAATGAGCAGTTCTTC. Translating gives CASSTDRSSYNEQFF. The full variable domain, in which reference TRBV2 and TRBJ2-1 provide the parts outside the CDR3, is EPEVTQTPSHQVTQMGQEVILRCVPISNHLYFYWYRQILGQKVEFLVSFYNNEISEKSEIFDDQFSVERPDGSNFTLKIRSTKLEDSAMYFCASSTDRSSYNEQFFGPGTRLTVL.

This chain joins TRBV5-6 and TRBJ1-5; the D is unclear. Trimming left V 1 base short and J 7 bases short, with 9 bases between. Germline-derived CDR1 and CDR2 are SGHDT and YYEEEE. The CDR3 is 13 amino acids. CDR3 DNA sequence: TGTGCCAGCAGCTTGAGGGCGGGACAGCCCCAGCATTTT. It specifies CASSLRAGQPQHF.

For the CDR3, the DNA is TGTGCCAGTAGTATCCAGACAGGGAACTACGAGCAGTACTTC. Its translation: CASSIQTGNYEQYF. The V and J genes are TRBV19 and TRBJ2-7; 7 nucleotides match TRBD1. There are 14 residues in the CDR3. The junction had 5 bases not matched to a gene; V was cut back by 3 bases and J by 3 bases. Germline values: CDR1 LNHDA, CDR2 SQIVND (reference sequence).